The present TCR beta chain was sequenced within a study of a mutant IDH1 vaccine in newly diagnosed glioma. Background on the study: Initiation of the vaccine course occurred 4-6 weeks after radiotherapy alone, or alongside temozolomide cycles. Pretreatment consisted of radiotherapy, temozolomide, or both, with most receiving both. Study-wide results and limits: Pseudoprogression appears to have had no connection to changes in top peripheral T cell clonotypes. Immune responses induced by the vaccine were seen in 80% to 95% of patients, spanning multiple MHC alleles.

The protocol was immunoSEQ multiplex PCR, while the TCRdb copy is restricted to in-frame clones and leaves out a portion. The data contain 39,000 or so clones, 78% of them seen just once; the ten biggest clones take up more than 5.5%. Sample time point: week 5, during vaccination. Every single dose of the vaccine, 300 ug of mutant IDH1 20-mer peptide, came with topical imiquimod. From germline, CDR1 is SGHRS and CDR2 YFSETQ. The CDR3 extends over 13 amino acids. V lost 3 bases and J lost 5, with 11 bases in between. With regard to this clone: Antigen specificity is unknown.

Material: PBMCs, obtained from a glioma patient whose treatment included an IDH1 peptide vaccine. This sequence originates from a man aged 40-49 years with glioma. This chain connects TRBV5-1 to TRBJ2-5; D is possibly TRBD1 (6 bases). The CDR3 coding sequence is TGCGCCAGCAGCTCGCAGGGGTATGAGACCCAGTACTTC. It specifies CASSSQGYETQYF.